This paragraph reports one TCR beta chain. Antigen: not known. The time point was: cycle 4 day 1 (C4D1), after 5 to 7 weeks of nivolumab. No patient escaped relapse after autologous stem cell transplantation, and brentuximab vedotin exposure varied. This sample is part of a study of PD-1 blockade in classical Hodgkin lymphoma. Study conclusions and caveats: The study found that TCR diversity rose significantly by C4D1 in CD4+ but not CD8+ cells. Although disease activity or prior therapy may be involved, causes of the repertoire differences remain undefined.

V dropped 0 bases and J dropped 4 bases, with 13 bases sitting between them. CDR1 and CDR2 (germline): SGHTS, YDEGEE. The CDR3 sequence is 16 residues long. Some clones are missing from TCRdb's copy, which holds only in-frame ones; the method was immunoSEQ multiplex PCR. This table holds almost 95,000 clones, 65% to 85% found once. The clonotype originates from a human donor with classical Hodgkin lymphoma. The sample here was peripheral blood mononuclear cells (PBMCs), taken before the fourth cycle of nivolumab. V and J are TRBV5-8 and TRBJ2-2; TRBD1 is a possible D gene (5 bases). CDR3 nucleotide sequence: TGTGCCAGCAGCTTGGTTCCAGGGCTCTCCACCGGGGAGCTGTTTTTT. This translates into CASSLVPGLSTGELFF.